Following are 25 T cell receptor beta chains from one sample sequenced in a study of naive and memory T cell subsets. Four PCR rounds used nested alpha and beta constant region primers plus the SP2 primer. A single record per CDR3 protein comes from TCRdb applying MiXCR to the UMI-ligation and nested PCR reads. The data show approximately 37,000 distinct CDR3 sequences, roughly 11% seen once. Treatment reported: skin biopsy from PPD injection site in Mantoux-positive individual. The library had UMIs added by 3' ligation of an oligonucleotide to TCR cDNA. Sequenced here: skin, sampled from a tuberculin skin test site. These receptors all stem from an adult in good health.

This clonotype was seen ten or more times. The J gene is TRBJ2-7, the V gene TRBV11-2; D is perhaps TRBD2 (7 bases). CDR1 and CDR2 (germline): SGHAT, FQNNGV. CDR3 length equals 17 residues. Trimming took 2 bases from V and 6 from J, leaving 23 bases between them. The CDR3 nucleotides read TGTGCCAGCAGCTTACTTATGGTCAGAGGGGGGGCCCTCGAGCAGTACTTC. It encodes CASSLLMVRGGALEQYF.

This clonotype was counted only a few times. The rearrangement joins TRBV10-3 to TRBJ2-2, with a weak D call TRBD1 (5 bases). Germline-derived CDR1 and CDR2 are ENHRY and SYGVKD. V was trimmed by 6 bases and J by 2 bases, leaving 10 bases between them. The CDR3 extends over 14 amino acids. CDR3 sequence reads: CAIRGAVNTGELFF. The CDR3 region has the DNA TGTGCCATCAGAGGGGCAGTAAACACCGGGGAGCTGTTTTTT.

In this sample, this clonotype turned up many times. The chain combines TRBV27 with TRBJ1-1; D is possibly TRBD1 (6 bases). V gave up 6 bases and J gave up 0 bases, with 11 bases separating them. CDR3 length equals 14 residues. Germline CDR1 reads MNHEY; CDR2 reads SMNVEV (reference sequence). CDR3 sequence reads: CASRTGLLNTEAFF. The CDR3 DNA sequence: TGTGCCAGCAGAACAGGGCTACTGAACACTGAAGCTTTCTTT.

This clonotype has more than one count but fewer than ten. The chain carries TRBV7-2 and TRBJ2-1; 9 positions match TRBD2. The CDR3 extends over 16 amino acids. The V segment lost 5 bases and the J segment 4 bases; nucleotides outside the gene matches: 9. CDR1 is SGHTA and CDR2 is FQGNSA in the germline V gene. DNA of the CDR3: TGTGCCAGCAGCGGGACTAGCCACCCCCAGTACAATGAGCAGTTCTTC. Translated: CASSGTSHPQYNEQFF. The full variable domain, with the rest looked up from reference TRBV7-2 and TRBJ2-1, is GAGVSQSPSNKVTEKGKDVELRCDPISGHTALYWYRQSLGQGLEFLIYFQGNSAPDKSGLPSDRFSAERTGGSVSTLTIQRTQQEDSAVYLCASSGTSHPQYNEQFFGPGTRLTVL.

The sample holds a few counts of this clonotype. The chain uses TRBV20-1 and TRBJ2-2; D possibly matches TRBD1 or TRBD2 (6 bases each). The CDR3 has 14 amino acids. In germline, CDR1 is DFQATT, CDR2 SNEGSKA (reference sequence). Trimming removed 6 bases from V and 4 bases from J, with 15 bases in between. DNA for the CDR3: TGCAGTGCGGAGGGGACAAAACGCACCGGGGAGCTGTTTTTT. Amino acid sequence: CSAEGTKRTGELFF.

The table lists this clonotype with many counts. V and J are TRBV29-1 and TRBJ1-2; no definite D call. Germline V gives CDR1 SQVTM, CDR2 ANQGSEA. CDR3 length equals 15 residues. The germline V and J ends were trimmed by 1 base and 0 bases, with 12 bases remaining between them. The DNA for the CDR3 is TGCAGCGTTGAAGGGGGTGAGGAAGCTAACTATGGCTACACCTTC. Translating gives CSVEGGEEANYGYTF.

This clonotype was detected many times. The gene calls are TRBV20-1 and TRBJ2-3; D is possibly TRBD1 (6 bases). This CDR3 has 21 residues. The V end lost 2 bases, the J end lost 2 bases, and 32 bases lay between the germline ends. Per the germline V gene, CDR1 is DFQATT and CDR2 is SNEGSKA (reference sequence). The CDR3 DNA reads as TGCAGTGCTAGACGATCTGCTCGGCGGTTTGTTCCAGGGGTATCCACAGATACGCAGTATTTT. It codes for CSARRSARRFVPGVSTDTQYF.

The chain recombines TRBV29-1 with TRBJ1-2; D uncertain. The V end was cut by 7 bases, the J end by 2 bases, with 14 bases between. This CDR3 spans 13 amino acids. Germline assignment: CDR1 SQVTM and CDR2 ANQGSEA. CDR3 coding DNA: TGCAGCGCCGCTCCAGGAAACAACTATGGCTACACCTTC. It codes for CSAAPGNNYGYTF.

There are a few counts of this clonotype. This sequence joins TRBV5-1 and TRBJ2-5, with D unresolved. The length of the CDR3 is 14 residues. The germline CDR1 and CDR2 sequences are SGHRS and YFSETQ. With 0 bases removed from V and 1 base from J, the gap between germline ends came to 7 bases. DNA of the CDR3: TGCGCCAGCAGCTTGGACTACCTCCAAGAGACCCAGTACTTC. This encodes CASSLDYLQETQYF.

V and J are TRBV9 and TRBJ1-6, with 8 positions matching TRBD1. The CDR3 is 16 residues long. Germline V gives CDR1 SGDLS, CDR2 YYNGEE. With 0 bases clipped from V and 6 bases from J, the junction kept 5 bases outside the gene matches. In nucleotides, the CDR3 is TGTGCCAGCAGCGTAGGTCAGGGGGCAAGTAATTCACCCCTCCACTTT. This translates into CASSVGQGASNSPLHF. Using reference TRBV9 and TRBJ1-6 for the parts outside the CDR3, the full variable domain is DSGVTQTPKHLITATGQRVTLRCSPRSGDLSVYWYQQSLDQGLQFLIQYYNGEERAKGNILERFSAQQFPDLHSELNLSSLELGDSALYFCASSVGQGASNSPLHFGNGTRLTVT.

CDR3: CASSLVRGATEAFF. CDR3 in DNA: TGTGCCAGCAGCTTGGTCAGGGGCGCAACTGAAGCTTTCTTT. The V gene is TRBV5-6, the J gene TRBJ1-1, with D perhaps TRBD1 (6 bases). Between the trimmed V and J ends, which lost 0 bases and 5 bases, there was a span of 11 bases. The germline CDR1 and CDR2 sequences are SGHDT and YYEEEE. The CDR3 is 14 amino acids. The variable domain in full, with the rest retrieved from reference TRBV5-6 and TRBJ1-1, is DAGVTQSPTHLIKTRGQQVTLRCSPKSGHDTVSWYQQALGQGPQFIFQYYEEEERQRGNFPDRFSGHQFPNYSSELNVNALLLGDSALYLCASSLVRGATEAFFGQGTRLTVV.

The chain recombines TRBV5-7 with TRBJ2-1; D possibly uses TRBD1 or TRBD2 (5 bases each). TRBV5-7 has ORF status, its function being uncertain. The CDR3 has 15 residues. Trimming took off 4 bases at V and 6 bases at J, with 17 bases between the two ends. The CDR3 region is CASSGLLGERNEQFF. Here the CDR3 DNA reads TGTGCCAGCAGCGGTTTATTGGGGGAGCGCAATGAGCAGTTCTTC.

This clonotype showed up many times. The chain has TRBV4-1 and TRBJ2-3; D could derive from TRBD1 or TRBD2 (5 bases each). Germline V gene lookup returns CDR1 MGHRA and CDR2 YSYEKL. The CDR3 totals 18 residues. V was clipped by 0 bases and J by 0 bases, with 16 bases between them. The CDR3 coding sequence is TGCGCCAGCAGCCAAGATGGGGCGGGCCTTCCTAGCACAGATACGCAGTATTTT. Protein product: CASSQDGAGLPSTDTQYF.

This clonotype was recorded many times. V is TRBV6-5 and J is TRBJ2-3; 11 nucleotides agree with TRBD2. Germline assignment: CDR1 MNHEY and CDR2 SVGAGI. V lost 1 base, J lost 3 bases, and 3 bases stayed unmatched. This CDR3 region has 16 residues. Written as DNA, the CDR3 is TGTGCCAGCAGTTACTTGACTAGCGGGGATACAGATACGCAGTATTTT. It encodes CASSYLTSGDTDTQYF.

The table lists this clonotype with many counts. The chain employs TRBV11-2 and TRBJ1-1; D ambiguous. The CDR3 sequence is 13 residues long. Germline CDR1 and CDR2: SGHAT and FQNNGV. With 3 bases removed from V and 3 bases from J, the gap between germline ends came to 8 bases. DNA of the CDR3: TGTGCCAGCAGCTTTGACCCCTACACTGAAGCTTTCTTT. This codes for CASSFDPYTEAFF.

Ten or more counts support this clonotype. The chain combines TRBV12-3 or TRBV12-4 with TRBJ2-3; D is unclear. There are 12 residues in the CDR3. V lost 6 bases and J lost 2, with 6 bases in between. For the CDR3, the DNA is TGTGCCAGCAGCCGTGTCACAGATACGCAGTATTTT. It is translated as CASSRVTDTQYF.

Ten or more counts support this clonotype. The gene calls are TRBV7-2 and TRBJ2-3; 10 nucleotides match TRBD2. The CDR3 length is 15 residues. Per the germline V gene, CDR1 is SGHTA and CDR2 is FQGNSA. V shed 4 bases, J shed 3 bases, and the junction held 4 bases outside the gene matches. CDR3 protein: CASSSQTSGTDTQYF. The CDR3 DNA reads TGTGCCAGCAGCTCCCAGACTAGCGGGACAGATACGCAGTATTTT.

This clonotype was picked up a small number of times. Written as DNA, the CDR3 is TGCGCCAGCAGCCCGCGAGGGGGAAACGGGGAAGCTTTCTTT. Its translation is CASSPRGGNGEAFF. This sequence joins TRBV4-1 and TRBJ1-1; D is perhaps TRBD1 (6 bases). Per germline, CDR1 MGHRA and CDR2 YSYEKL. This CDR3 has 14 residues. Trimming cost V 4 bases and J 8 bases, with 17 bases left between them.

This clonotype showed up many times. The chain combines TRBV15 with TRBJ2-1, with 8 bases fitting TRBD2. Germline CDR1 is LNHNV and CDR2 is YYDKDF (reference sequence). The CDR3 has 15 residues. The V and J ends lost 3 bases and 8 bases, in that order; junction bases with no gene match: 9. The CDR3 loop is CATSSPAGVSYEQFF. In nucleotides, the CDR3 is TGTGCCACCAGCAGTCCAGCGGGAGTTTCCTATGAGCAGTTCTTC.

This clonotype was picked up a small number of times. The rearrangement joins TRBV29-1 to TRBJ2-1; D not resolved. The germline CDR1 and CDR2 sequences are SQVTM and ANQGSEA. This CDR3 comprises 11 residues. V was clipped by 0 bases and J by 15 bases, with 12 bases between them. CDR3 sequence: CSVEDIGRRFF. The CDR3 bases are TGCAGCGTTGAAGATATTGGACGGAGGTTCTTC.

This sequence joins TRBV7-9 and TRBJ1-5; D gene ambiguous. Germline CDR1 reads SEHNR; CDR2 reads FQNEAQ (reference sequence). The CDR3 covers 13 residues. Trimming left V 5 bases short and J 6 bases short, with 11 bases between. The CDR3 region has the DNA TGTGCCAGCAGCCTAGGGTTTTTTCAGCCCCAGCATTTT. Its translation: CASSLGFFQPQHF.

This clonotype was counted at least ten times. The chain uses TRBV24-1 and TRBJ2-2; 7 nucleotides line up with TRBD1. The germline CDR1 and CDR2 sequences are KGHDR and SFDVKD. V was clipped by 5 bases and J by 5 bases; unmatched bases: 13. There are 17 residues in the CDR3. The CDR3 region is CATSGSLGQETTGELFF. In DNA form, the CDR3 reads TGTGCCACCAGTGGTAGCCTCGGACAGGAGACGACCGGGGAGCTGTTTTTT.

A few counts support this clonotype. V gene TRBV6-5 combines with J gene TRBJ1-1, with D unclear. Germline V gene sequence: CDR1 MNHEY, CDR2 SVGAGI. The CDR3 covers 13 residues. Trimming pared 0 bases from V and 4 bases from J, leaving 6 bases between. Here the CDR3 DNA reads TGTGCCAGCAGTTACTCTGGCCTCACTGAAGCTTTCTTT. Translated, it gives CASSYSGLTEAFF.

With respect to this clonotype: A clone one base away is much larger, so this may be a read error. The chain carries TRBV20-1 and TRBJ2-6, with D perhaps being TRBD1 or TRBD2 (6 bases each). The CDR3 runs 13 residues. V gave up 6 bases and J gave up 4 bases, with 10 bases separating them. Germline CDR1 reads DFQATT; CDR2 reads SNEGSKA (reference sequence). The CDR3 is CSARGRGANVLTF. The DNA of the CDR3 is TGCAGTGCCCGGGGGCGAGGGGCCAACGTCCTGACTTTC.

The chain couples TRBV12-3 or TRBV12-4 to TRBJ1-5; D gene ambiguous. Trimming removed 3 bases at V and 1 base at J, with 7 bases between. The CDR3 length is 14 residues. The CDR3 sequence is CASSFFGSNQPQHF. CDR3 nucleotides: TGTGCCAGCAGTTTTTTCGGAAGCAATCAGCCCCAGCATTTT.